The sequence of this T cell receptor beta chain was determined in a study of blood T cell repertoires in COVID-19. Study background: COVID-19 samples from acute and convalescent phases originated in the United States, Italy and Spain.

Everyone who took part was 18 to 89 years old, and they came from about two dozen US areas. Categorization into cohorts depended on clinical history that participants reported. All recovered Cohort 3 donors got two negative PCRs, got clearance, or saw symptom resolution. Assay used: immunoSEQ multiplex PCR; TCRdb lists only in-frame clones, some missing. The sample carries approximately 450,000 clones, around 91% recorded once. CDR3 length equals 15 residues. V lost 3 bases, J lost 5 bases, and 8 bases stayed unmatched. From germline, CDR1 is KGHSH and CDR2 LQKENI. The specimen sequenced was PBMCs or T cells enriched from blood (not recorded which). This TCR came from a young man who had recovered from COVID-19. V is TRBV18 and J is TRBJ2-3; 7 bases align to TRBD2. CDR3 loop: CASSPLASGIDTQYF. In DNA form, the CDR3 reads TGTGCCAGCTCACCGCTGGCTAGCGGCATAGATACGCAGTATTTT.